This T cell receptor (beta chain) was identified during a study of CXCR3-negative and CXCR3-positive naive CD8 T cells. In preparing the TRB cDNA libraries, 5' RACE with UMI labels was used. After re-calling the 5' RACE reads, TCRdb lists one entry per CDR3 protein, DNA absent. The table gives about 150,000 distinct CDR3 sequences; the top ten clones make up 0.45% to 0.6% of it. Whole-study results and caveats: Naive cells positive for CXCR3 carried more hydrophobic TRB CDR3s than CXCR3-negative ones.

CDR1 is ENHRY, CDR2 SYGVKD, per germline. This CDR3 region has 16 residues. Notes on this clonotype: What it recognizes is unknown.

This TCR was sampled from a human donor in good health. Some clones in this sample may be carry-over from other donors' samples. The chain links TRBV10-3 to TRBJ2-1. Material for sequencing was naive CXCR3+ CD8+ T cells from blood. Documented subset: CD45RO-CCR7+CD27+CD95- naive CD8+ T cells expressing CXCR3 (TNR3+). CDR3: CAISESARISYNEQFF.